The rows below give T cell receptor beta chains drawn from one sample of a study of early T cells in non-severe SARS-CoV-2 infection. One entry per CDR3 protein, called by TCRdb with MiXCR from the 5' RACE reads. The table includes nearly 60,000 distinct CDR3 sequences, roughly 13% detected once. The specimen sequenced was whole blood. The receptors come from an adult who was a healthcare worker with PCR-confirmed SARS-CoV-2 infection or an uninfected control (not recorded which). Both conserved end residues are part of each CDR3. A D gene is named only where the DNA matches it firmly. For some rows the clone size is stated as once, few or many, or as a class when expanded; others skip it.

clone_size,v_call,d_call,j_call,cdr3_aa,cdr3_nt
NA,TRBV20-1,NA,TRBJ1-1,CSASESNTEAFF,TGCAGTGCTAGTGAGTCGAACACTGAAGCTTTCTTT
NA,TRBV5-4,NA,TRBJ2-2,CASSLGFNTGELFF,TGTGCCAGCAGCCTGGGGTTTAACACCGGGGAGCTGTTTTTT
few,TRBV9,NA,TRBJ2-2,CASSVAVGELFF,TGTGCCAGCAGCGTAGCTGTCGGGGAGCTGTTTTTT
many,TRBV11-2,NA,TRBJ2-5,CASSYWTQETQYF,TGTGCCAGCAGCTATTGGACACAAGAGACCCAGTACTTC
many,TRBV29-1,NA,TRBJ2-1,CSVEEVRGSWTEQFF,TGCAGCGTTGAAGAGGTCAGGGGATCATGGACCGAGCAGTTCTTC
few,TRBV20-1,NA,TRBJ2-5,CSAILQETQYF,TGCAGTGCTATCCTCCAAGAGACCCAGTACTTC
NA,TRBV19,TRBD2,TRBJ2-3,CASSTEKRENWYF,TGTGCCAGTAGTACGGAGAAGCGGGAGAACTGGTATTTT
few,TRBV5-1,NA,TRBJ1-1,CASRLDKNTEAFF,TGCGCCAGCAGACTGGACAAGAACACTGAAGCTTTCTTT
NA,TRBV20-1,TRBD1,TRBJ1-2,CSARGFGDRGDYGYTF,TGCAGTGCTAGAGGCTTCGGGGACAGGGGAGACTATGGCTACACCTTC
few,TRBV20-1,TRBD1,TRBJ1-2,CSAEPGTGPNGYTF,TGCAGTGCTGAGCCCGGGACAGGACCTAATGGCTACACCTTC
few,TRBV6-2/TRBV6-3,NA,TRBJ2-3,CASSQTPGIDTQYF,TGTGCCAGCAGCCAGACCCCGGGAATAGATACGCAGTATTTT
NA,TRBV10-3,NA,TRBJ1-6,CAISERQGRISGNSPLHF,TGTGCCATCAGTGAGAGGCAGGGGAGAATCTCCGGTAATTCACCCCTCCACTTT
NA,TRBV12-3/TRBV12-4,NA,TRBJ1-1,CASSLRYPEAFF,TGTGCCAGCAGCTTGAGGTACCCTGAAGCTTTCTTT
NA,TRBV9,TRBD1,TRBJ1-1,CASSVSTGAGTEAFF,TGTGCCAGCAGCGTGTCGACAGGGGCGGGCACTGAAGCTTTCTTT
many,TRBV11-2,TRBD2,TRBJ2-1,CASSLSGGASNEQFF,TGTGCCAGCAGCCTCAGCGGGGGGGCGAGCAATGAGCAGTTCTTC
many,TRBV13,TRBD2,TRBJ2-5,CASSDGVRRGLAGGETQYF,TGTGCCAGCAGCGATGGTGTTCGGCGCGGCCTAGCGGGAGGTGAGACCCAGTACTTC
NA,TRBV4-1,NA,TRBJ1-6,CASSQGSGKTSPLHF,TGCGCCAGCAGCCAAGGGTCGGGTAAAACCTCACCCCTCCACTTT
NA,TRBV7-9,TRBD1,TRBJ1-1,CASSSSGTGGLGNTEAFF,TGTGCCAGCAGCTCCTCCGGGACAGGGGGCTTAGGGAACACTGAAGCTTTCTTT
few,TRBV29-1,NA,TRBJ1-1,CSVDTGISLTEAFF,TGCAGCGTTGACACAGGGATATCACTCACTGAAGCTTTCTTT
few,TRBV6-2/TRBV6-3,TRBD2,TRBJ2-7,CASSYLGLAGQSYEQYF,TGTGCCAGCAGTTACTTGGGACTAGCGGGACAATCCTACGAGCAGTACTTC
few,TRBV7-2,TRBD1,TRBJ1-1,CASSLPGTVNTEAFF,TGTGCCAGCAGCCTACCCGGGACAGTGAACACTGAAGCTTTCTTT
few,TRBV29-1,TRBD2,TRBJ2-1,CSALAVEQFF,TGCAGCGCCCTAGCGGTTGAGCAGTTCTTC
few,TRBV12-3/TRBV12-4,NA,TRBJ2-3,CASSWGMADTQYF,TGTGCCAGCAGTTGGGGGATGGCAGATACGCAGTATTTT
few,TRBV27,TRBD1,TRBJ1-1,CASSHSHRGPLSTEAFF,TGTGCCAGCAGTCACTCCCACAGGGGGCCGCTGAGCACTGAAGCTTTCTTT
few,TRBV20-1,TRBD2,TRBJ2-7,CSARLAGAKISYEQYF,TGCAGTGCTAGACTAGCGGGGGCCAAAATATCCTACGAGCAGTACTTC
NA,TRBV14,NA,TRBJ2-1,CASSQVKLSEQFF,TGTGCCAGCAGCCAAGTTAAGCTAAGTGAGCAGTTCTTC
few,TRBV20-1,NA,TRBJ2-1,CSARESHSGPLYNEQFF,TGCAGTGCTAGAGAATCGCACAGCGGCCCCCTGTACAATGAGCAGTTCTTC